The 26 T cell receptor beta chains below come from one sample, sequenced in a study of blood T cell repertoires in COVID-19. Here immunoSEQ multiplex PCR was the method, and the copy in TCRdb shows in-frame clones only, minus some. The profile covers roughly 150,000 clones, with 90% appearing a single time and approximately 11% taken by the ten largest. Material for sequencing was peripheral blood. The receptor source for this set is a woman aged 80 or older with acute or convalescent COVID-19.

CDR3 loop: CASSVGLAGGPGEQFF. The DNA of the CDR3 is TGTGCCAGCAGCGTAGGATTAGCGGGGGGGCCGGGTGAGCAGTTCTTC. This chain links TRBV9 with TRBJ2-1; 11 nucleotides align to TRBD2. The CDR3 sequence is 16 residues long. Germline V gene data show CDR1 as SGDLS and CDR2 as YYNGEE. V was clipped by 0 bases and J by 9 bases; unmatched bases: 8.

The rearrangement links TRBV5-6 to TRBJ2-1, with D possibly being TRBD2 (5 bases). CDR3 size: 15 residues. Trimming left V 1 base short and J 8 bases short, with 16 bases between. Germline values: CDR1 SGHDT, CDR2 YYEEEE. The CDR3 DNA reads TGTGCCAGCAGCTTGTTAGCGTCGGTCTCCCATGAGCAGTTCTTC. This encodes CASSLLASVSHEQFF.

The chain employs TRBV9 and TRBJ1-1; D perhaps matches TRBD1 (6 bases). CDR3 size: 13 residues. Germline V lookup: CDR1 SGDLS, CDR2 YYNGEE. With 3 bases removed from V and 1 base from J, the gap between germline ends came to 7 bases. The CDR3 sequence is CASSADRNTEAFF. The CDR3 DNA follows: TGTGCCAGCAGCGCGGACAGGAACACTGAAGCTTTCTTT.

This clone was seen a few times. The chain is built from TRBV5-4 and TRBJ1-2; D possibly corresponds to TRBD1 (5 bases). Germline CDR1 and CDR2: SGHNT and YYREEE (reference sequence). V lost 4 bases to trimming and J lost 4 bases, with 11 bases between them. This CDR3 comprises 13 residues. CDR3 nucleotides: TGTGCCAGCAGCGGGGACGGGAGCTATGGCTACACCTTC. This translates into CASSGDGSYGYTF.

The chain links TRBV19 to TRBJ1-2; D gene unclear. Trimming removed 3 bases at V and 0 bases at J, with 8 bases between. The CDR3 runs to 14 residues. The germline CDR1 and CDR2 sequences are LNHDA and SQIVND (reference sequence). The CDR3 here is CASSITQTNYGYTF. CDR3 in DNA: TGTGCCAGTAGTATCACCCAGACTAACTATGGCTACACCTTC.

The V call is TRBV2, the J call TRBJ1-4; 7 nucleotides line up with TRBD1. Germline loops: CDR1 SNHLY, CDR2 FYNNEI. The CDR3 is 17 amino acids. V lost 6 bases to trimming and J lost 3 bases; unmatched junction nucleotides: 13. CDR3 loop: CASSWIRDSQANEKLFF. As DNA, the CDR3 is TGTGCCAGCAGCTGGATCCGGGACAGTCAGGCTAATGAAAAACTGTTTTTT. Full variable domain (missing parts from reference TRBV2 and TRBJ1-4): EPEVTQTPSHQVTQMGQEVILRCVPISNHLYFYWYRQILGQKVEFLVSFYNNEISEKSEIFDDQFSVERPDGSNFTLKIRSTKLEDSAMYFCASSWIRDSQANEKLFFGSGTQLSVL.

This chain links TRBV6-5 with TRBJ1-2, with unresolved D. The V and J ends lost 2 bases and 8 bases respectively, with 18 bases between them. Per the germline V gene, CDR1 is MNHEY and CDR2 is SVGAGI. This CDR3 contains 15 residues. CDR3 DNA sequence: TGTGCCAGCAGTTACGCCCTCGAGGGATGGAACGGCTACACCTTC. The encoded protein is CASSYALEGWNGYTF.

The V and J genes are TRBV30 and TRBJ1-4, with D unresolved. Germline CDR1 GTSNPN, CDR2 SVGIG (reference sequence). CDR3 length equals 15 residues. V was shortened by 3 bases and J by 7 bases, with 18 bases between the two germline ends. CDR3 loop: CAWSADGVVSEKLFF. For the CDR3, the DNA is TGTGCCTGGAGCGCCGACGGGGTCGTGAGTGAAAAACTGTTTTTT. Together with reference TRBV30 and TRBJ1-4, the CDR3 gives the full variable domain: SQTIHQWPATLVQPVGSPLSLECTVEGTSNPNLYWYRQAAGRGLQLLFYSVGIGQISSEVPQNLSASRPQDRQFILSSKKLLLSDSGFYLCAWSADGVVSEKLFFGSGTQLSVL.

This chain links TRBV18 with TRBJ1-5; the D is unclear. The V end was cut by 3 bases, the J end by 1 base, with 7 bases between. Germline values: CDR1 KGHSH, CDR2 LQKENI. The CDR3 consists of 14 residues. The CDR3 coding sequence is TGTGCCAGCTCACCTTATATGAGCAATCAGCCCCAGCATTTT. Translated, it gives CASSPYMSNQPQHF.

The table lists this clone with a few counts. V gene TRBV5-1 combines with J gene TRBJ2-1, with TRBD2 matching over 8 bases. Per germline, CDR1 SGHRS and CDR2 YFSETQ. This CDR3 has 16 amino acids. V shed 1 base, J shed 4 bases, and the junction held 7 bases outside the gene matches. The CDR3 region has the DNA TGCGCCAGCAGCTTGCCACGGGGGGGACTTTACAATGAGCAGTTCTTC. It specifies CASSLPRGGLYNEQFF.

The CDR3 is CASRTIRATDTQYF. In nucleotides, the CDR3 is TGTGCCAGCAGGACTATTCGGGCAACGGATACGCAGTATTTT. V and J are TRBV11-2 and TRBJ2-3; a weak D match, TRBD2 (5 bases). This CDR3 comprises 14 residues. V dropped 6 bases and J dropped 6 bases, with 16 bases sitting between them. CDR1 is SGHAT, CDR2 FQNNGV, per germline.

This chain uses TRBV3-1 (or the pseudogene TRBV3-2) with TRBJ2-1; TRBD2 matches at 11 bases. V was pared by 3 bases and J by 4 bases, with 5 bases of the junction left unmatched. CDR3 length equals 16 residues. Per germline, CDR1 LGHDT and CDR2 YNNKEL (reference sequence). CDR3 amino acids: CASSQTTSGDYNEQFF. In DNA form, the CDR3 reads TGTGCCAGCAGCCAGACGACTAGCGGGGATTACAATGAGCAGTTCTTC.

This CDR3 is CASSYGTGEPYEQYF. CDR3 nucleotides: TGCGCCAGCAGTTATGGGACAGGAGAGCCCTACGAGCAGTACTTC. V gene TRBV5-1 combines with J gene TRBJ2-7; 8 bases are a match to TRBD1. Germline V lookup: CDR1 SGHRS, CDR2 YFSETQ. This CDR3 contains 15 residues. J lost 2 bases, V lost 5 bases, and 9 bases had no gene match. Variable domain in full (rest from reference TRBV5-1 and TRBJ2-7): KAGVTQTPRYLIKTRGQQVTLSCSPISGHRSVSWYQQTPGQGLQFLFEYFSETQRNKGNFPGRFSGRQFSNSRSEMNVSTLELGDSALYLCASSYGTGEPYEQYFGPGTRLTVT.

The V call is TRBV10-3, the J call TRBJ2-5; D is possibly TRBD1 (5 bases). This CDR3 is built from 15 residues. Trimming removed 5 bases from V and 5 bases from J, with 18 bases in between. In germline, CDR1 is ENHRY, CDR2 SYGVKD. CDR3 coding DNA: TGTGCCATCAGTCCCGCATCCAGGGTAGGGGAGACCCAGTACTTC. This translates into CAISPASRVGETQYF.

V usage is TRBV18 and J usage is TRBJ2-7, with 8 bases aligning to TRBD2. J gave up 3 bases and V 1 base, and 5 bases lay outside the gene matches. The CDR3 loop spans 15 amino acids. The germline gives CDR1 KGHSH, CDR2 LQKENI. The CDR3 sequence: CASSPLPAGGYEQYF. The CDR3 DNA follows: TGTGCCAGCTCACCACTTCCCGCGGGAGGCTACGAGCAGTACTTC.

The chain uses TRBV5-1 and TRBJ1-1; 7 bases fit TRBD1. The CDR3 extends over 15 amino acids. Per germline, CDR1 SGHRS and CDR2 YFSETQ. V lost 5 bases and J lost 0; bases outside the gene matches: 7. CDR3 sequence: CASRRTGGMNTEAFF. Here the CDR3 DNA reads TGCGCCAGCAGAAGGACAGGAGGAATGAACACTGAAGCTTTCTTT.

V is TRBV19 and J is TRBJ1-2, with 7 bases aligning to TRBD1. The germline gives CDR1 LNHDA, CDR2 SQIVND (reference sequence). This CDR3 contains 14 residues. V lost 5 bases, J lost 4 bases, and 7 bases stayed unmatched. CDR3 residues: CASSFRQGAYGYTF. CDR3 DNA: TGTGCCAGTAGTTTCCGACAGGGTGCCTATGGCTACACCTTC.

The chain recombines TRBV3-1 (or the pseudogene TRBV3-2) with TRBJ1-1; 7 bases fit TRBD1. Trimming took 5 bases from V and 1 from J; bases not matched to a gene: 7. This CDR3 has 15 residues. CDR1 is LGHDT, CDR2 YNNKEL, per germline (reference sequence). CDR3: CASSRGTDENTEAFF. For the CDR3, the DNA is TGTGCCAGCAGCAGAGGGACAGACGAGAACACTGAAGCTTTCTTT.

This clone was detected only a few times. V and J are TRBV19 and TRBJ1-3, with TRBD1 matching 9 bases. The CDR3 has 16 amino acids. The germline V gene encodes CDR1 LNHDA and CDR2 SQIVND (reference sequence). The V and J ends lost 7 bases and 1 base, in that order; junction bases with no gene match: 8. The CDR3, as DNA: TGTGCCAGTACCTTACAGGGGGCTAATTCTGGAAACACCATATATTTT. Encoded protein: CASTLQGANSGNTIYF.

The gene calls are TRBV4-1 and TRBJ2-1; D may be TRBD1 (5 bases). There are 15 residues in the CDR3. CDR1 is MGHRA and CDR2 is YSYEKL in the germline V gene. The V end lost 0 bases, the J end lost 9 bases, and 15 bases lay between the germline ends. The CDR3 sequence: CASSQDRARVGEQFF. The CDR3 coding sequence is TGCGCCAGCAGCCAAGATCGGGCCAGGGTGGGTGAGCAGTTCTTC.

This chain links TRBV18 with TRBJ2-7; D call uncertain. Looked up from germline, CDR1 is KGHSH and CDR2 is LQKENI. Trimming stripped 3 bases from V and 3 bases from J, with 9 bases between. The CDR3 runs to 13 residues. This CDR3 is CASSPASDYEQYF. CDR3 DNA: TGTGCCAGCTCACCCGCCAGTGACTACGAGCAGTACTTC.

The chain uses TRBV5-5 and TRBJ1-4; 11 bases match TRBD1. Germline lookup yields CDR1 SGHKS and CDR2 YYEKEE (reference sequence). Trimming cost V 4 bases and J 8 bases; bases outside gene matches: 4. This CDR3 is built from 14 residues. CDR3 sequence: CASSTRDRGEKLFF. CDR3 in DNA: TGTGCCAGCAGCACCCGGGACAGGGGGGAAAAACTGTTTTTT.

The chain carries TRBV30 and TRBJ1-6; no clear D gene. Trimming removed 2 bases from V and 9 bases from J, with 29 bases in between. Germline V gene data show CDR1 as GTSNPN and CDR2 as SVGIG (reference sequence). There are 19 residues in the CDR3. The DNA of the CDR3 is TGTGCCTGGAGTACGAAAGTGACGTCCTCTGGAGCTCTCGGTTCACCCCTCCACTTT. It is translated as CAWSTKVTSSGALGSPLHF.

The rearrangement links TRBV4-3 to TRBJ2-7; 7 bases agree with TRBD1. CDR3 size: 14 residues. Losses at the gene ends were 8 bases for V and 3 bases for J; bases not matched to a gene: 10. Per the germline V gene, CDR1 is LGHNA and CDR2 is YSLEER. Here the CDR3 reads CASQSPTGRYEQYF. The CDR3 bases are TGCGCCAGCCAATCCCCGACAGGGCGCTACGAGCAGTACTTC.

This chain's CDR3 is CASSLAGGNFYNEQFF. The CDR3 DNA reads as TGTGCCAGCAGCTTAGCAGGGGGAAACTTCTACAATGAGCAGTTCTTC. The chain is built from TRBV7-2 and TRBJ2-1, with D maybe TRBD1 (6 bases). From germline, CDR1 is SGHTA and CDR2 FQGNSA. The CDR3 has 16 amino acids. V was shortened by 0 bases and J by 3 bases, with 12 bases between the two germline ends. The variable domain in full, with the rest retrieved from reference TRBV7-2 and TRBJ2-1, is GAGVSQSPSNKVTEKGKDVELRCDPISGHTALYWYRQSLGQGLEFLIYFQGNSAPDKSGLPSDRFSAERTGGSVSTLTIQRTQQEDSAVYLCASSLAGGNFYNEQFFGPGTRLTVL.

The V and J genes are TRBV24-1 and TRBJ1-2; no firm D call. V lost 4 bases and J lost 7, with 9 bases in between. The CDR3 is 12 amino acids. Germline V gene lookup returns CDR1 KGHDR and CDR2 SFDVKD. CDR3 region: CATSDPVFGYTF. Written as DNA, the CDR3 is TGTGCCACCAGTGACCCCGTTTTTGGCTACACCTTC.